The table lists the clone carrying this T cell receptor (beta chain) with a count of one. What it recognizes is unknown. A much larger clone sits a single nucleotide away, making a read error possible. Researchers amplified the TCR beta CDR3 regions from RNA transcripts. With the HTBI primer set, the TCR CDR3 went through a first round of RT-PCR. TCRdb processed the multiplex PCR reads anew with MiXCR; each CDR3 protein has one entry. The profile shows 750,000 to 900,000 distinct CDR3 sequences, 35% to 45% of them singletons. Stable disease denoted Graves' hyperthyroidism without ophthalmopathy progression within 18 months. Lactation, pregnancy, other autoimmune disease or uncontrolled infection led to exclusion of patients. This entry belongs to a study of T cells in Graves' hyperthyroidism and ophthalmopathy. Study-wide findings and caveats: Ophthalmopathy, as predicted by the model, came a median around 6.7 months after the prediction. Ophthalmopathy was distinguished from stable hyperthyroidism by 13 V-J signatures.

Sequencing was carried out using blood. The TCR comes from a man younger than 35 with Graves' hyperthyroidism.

CDR3 coding DNA: TGTGCCAGCAGCGTAGATGGTGGGGGCTTAAGAGATGAAGCTTTCTTT. Amino acids: CASSVDGGGLRDEAFF. This sequence joins TRBV9 and TRBJ1-1; D may be TRBD1 (6 bases). The germline V gene encodes CDR1 SGDLS and CDR2 YYNGEE. The CDR3 runs to 16 residues. The V end was cut by 0 bases, the J end by 7 bases, with 19 bases between. The whole variable domain, remainder taken from reference TRBV9 and TRBJ1-1, is DSGVTQTPKHLITATGQRVTLRCSPRSGDLSVYWYQQSLDQGLQFLIQYYNGEERAKGNILERFSAQQFPDLHSELNLSSLELGDSALYFCASSVDGGGLRDEAFFGQGTRLTVV.